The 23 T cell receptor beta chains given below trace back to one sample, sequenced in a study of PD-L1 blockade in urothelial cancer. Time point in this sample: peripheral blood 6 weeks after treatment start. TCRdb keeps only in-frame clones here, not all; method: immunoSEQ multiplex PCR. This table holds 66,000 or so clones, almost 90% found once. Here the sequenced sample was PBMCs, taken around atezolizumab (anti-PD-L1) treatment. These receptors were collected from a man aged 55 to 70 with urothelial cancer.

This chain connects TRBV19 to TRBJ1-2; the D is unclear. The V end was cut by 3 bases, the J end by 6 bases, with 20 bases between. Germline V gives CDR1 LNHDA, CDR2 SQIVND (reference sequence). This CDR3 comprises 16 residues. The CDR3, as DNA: TGTGCCAGTAGTATTCTTGTCCCGGAGGGTTTGAATGGCTACACCTTC. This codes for CASSILVPEGLNGYTF.

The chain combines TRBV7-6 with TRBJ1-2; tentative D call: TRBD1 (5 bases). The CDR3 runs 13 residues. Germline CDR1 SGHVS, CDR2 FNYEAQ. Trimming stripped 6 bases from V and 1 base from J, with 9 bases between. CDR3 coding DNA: TGTGCCAGCAGTGGGGCCGTTAACTATGGCTACACCTTC. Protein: CASSGAVNYGYTF.

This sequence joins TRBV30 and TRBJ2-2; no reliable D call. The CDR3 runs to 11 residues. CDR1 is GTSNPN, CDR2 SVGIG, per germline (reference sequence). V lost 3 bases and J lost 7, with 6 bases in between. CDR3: CAWRSVGELFF. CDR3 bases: TGTGCCTGGAGGTCGGTCGGGGAGCTGTTTTTT.

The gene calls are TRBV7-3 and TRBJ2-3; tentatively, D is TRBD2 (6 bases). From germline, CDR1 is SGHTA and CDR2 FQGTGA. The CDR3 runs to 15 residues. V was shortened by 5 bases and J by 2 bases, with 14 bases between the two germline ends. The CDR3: CASSPRGIYTDTQYF. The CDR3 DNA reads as TGTGCCAGCAGCCCGCGGGGCATATACACAGATACGCAGTATTTT.

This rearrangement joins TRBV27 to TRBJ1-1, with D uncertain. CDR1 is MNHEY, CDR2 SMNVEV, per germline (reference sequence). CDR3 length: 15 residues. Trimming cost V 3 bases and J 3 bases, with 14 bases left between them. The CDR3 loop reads CASSLLGEKDTEAFF. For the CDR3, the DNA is TGTGCCAGCAGTTTGCTCGGGGAGAAGGACACTGAAGCTTTCTTT.

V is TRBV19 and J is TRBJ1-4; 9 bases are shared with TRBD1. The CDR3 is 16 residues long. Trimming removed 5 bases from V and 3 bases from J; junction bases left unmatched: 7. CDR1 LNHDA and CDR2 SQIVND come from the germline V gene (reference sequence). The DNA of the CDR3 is TGTGCCAGTAGTGTCGACAGGGGGGTCTCTAATGAAAAACTGTTTTTT. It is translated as CASSVDRGVSNEKLFF.

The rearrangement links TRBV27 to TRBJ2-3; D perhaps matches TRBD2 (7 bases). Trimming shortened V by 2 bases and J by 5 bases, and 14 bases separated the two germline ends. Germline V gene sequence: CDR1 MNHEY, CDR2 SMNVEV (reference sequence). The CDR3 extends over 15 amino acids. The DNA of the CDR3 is TGTGCCAGCAGTTTACGGGGGGCCGATGTAGATACGCAGTATTTT. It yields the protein CASSLRGADVDTQYF.

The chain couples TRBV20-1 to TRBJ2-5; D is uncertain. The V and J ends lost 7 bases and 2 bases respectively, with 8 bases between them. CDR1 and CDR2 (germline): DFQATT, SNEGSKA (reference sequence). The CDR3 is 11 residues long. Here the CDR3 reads CSVPRQETQYF. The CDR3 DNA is TGCAGTGTACCCCGGCAAGAGACCCAGTACTTC.

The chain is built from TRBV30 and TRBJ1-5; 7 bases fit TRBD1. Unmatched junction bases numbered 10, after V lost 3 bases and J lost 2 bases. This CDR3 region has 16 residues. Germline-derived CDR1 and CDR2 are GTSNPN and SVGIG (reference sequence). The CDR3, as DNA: TGTGCCTGGAGGCCAAAGGGGGCGACTGGCAATCAGCCCCAGCATTTT. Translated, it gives CAWRPKGATGNQPQHF.

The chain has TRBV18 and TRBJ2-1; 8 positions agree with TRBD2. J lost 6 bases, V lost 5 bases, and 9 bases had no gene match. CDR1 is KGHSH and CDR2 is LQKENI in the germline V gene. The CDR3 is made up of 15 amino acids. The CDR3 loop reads CASSSSFGGGNEQFF. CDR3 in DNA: TGTGCCAGCTCATCCAGTTTCGGGGGGGGCAATGAGCAGTTCTTC.

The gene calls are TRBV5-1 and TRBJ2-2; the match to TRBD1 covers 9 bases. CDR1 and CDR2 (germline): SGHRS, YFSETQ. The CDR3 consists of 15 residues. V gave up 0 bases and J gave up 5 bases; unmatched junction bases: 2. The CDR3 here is CASSLDRGQTGELFF. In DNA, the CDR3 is TGCGCCAGCAGCTTGGACAGGGGGCAAACCGGGGAGCTGTTTTTT.

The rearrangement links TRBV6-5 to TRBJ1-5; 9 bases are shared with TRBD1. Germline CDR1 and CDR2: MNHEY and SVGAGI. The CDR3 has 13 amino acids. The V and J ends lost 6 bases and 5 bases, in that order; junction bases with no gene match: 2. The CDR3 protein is CASRQGAYQPQHF. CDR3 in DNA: TGTGCCAGCAGACAGGGGGCCTATCAGCCCCAGCATTTT.

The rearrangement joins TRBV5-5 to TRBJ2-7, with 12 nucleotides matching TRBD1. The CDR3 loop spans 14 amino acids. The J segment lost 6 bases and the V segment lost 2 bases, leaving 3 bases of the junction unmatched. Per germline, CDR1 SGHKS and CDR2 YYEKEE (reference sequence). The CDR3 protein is CASSFRDRGREQYF. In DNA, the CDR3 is TGTGCCAGCAGCTTCCGGGACAGGGGGCGCGAGCAGTACTTC.

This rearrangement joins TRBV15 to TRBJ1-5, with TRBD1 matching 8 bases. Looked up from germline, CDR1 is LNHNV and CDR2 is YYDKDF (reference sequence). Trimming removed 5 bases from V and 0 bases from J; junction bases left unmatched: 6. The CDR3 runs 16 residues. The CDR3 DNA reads TGTGCCACCAGCGGACAGGGACAGCTTAGCAATCAGCCCCAGCATTTT. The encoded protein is CATSGQGQLSNQPQHF.

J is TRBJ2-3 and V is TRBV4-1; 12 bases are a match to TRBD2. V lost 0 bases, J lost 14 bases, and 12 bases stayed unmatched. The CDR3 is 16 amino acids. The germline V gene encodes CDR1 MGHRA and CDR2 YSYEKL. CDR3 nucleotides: TGCGCCAGCAGCCAAGATCTGGTCCTAGCGGGGGGGCTCAGGTATTTT. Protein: CASSQDLVLAGGLRYF.

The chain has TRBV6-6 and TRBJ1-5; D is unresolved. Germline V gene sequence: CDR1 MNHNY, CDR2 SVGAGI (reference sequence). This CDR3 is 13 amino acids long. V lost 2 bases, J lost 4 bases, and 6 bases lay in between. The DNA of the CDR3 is TGTGCCAGCAGTTACGACTGGAATCAGCCCCAGCATTTT. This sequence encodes CASSYDWNQPQHF.

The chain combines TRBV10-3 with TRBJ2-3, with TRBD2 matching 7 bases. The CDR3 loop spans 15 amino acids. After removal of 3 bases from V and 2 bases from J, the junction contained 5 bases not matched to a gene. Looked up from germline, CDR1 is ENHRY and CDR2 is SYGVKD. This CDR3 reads CAISDSGGPTDTQYF. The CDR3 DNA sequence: TGTGCCATCAGTGATTCGGGGGGACCCACAGATACGCAGTATTTT.

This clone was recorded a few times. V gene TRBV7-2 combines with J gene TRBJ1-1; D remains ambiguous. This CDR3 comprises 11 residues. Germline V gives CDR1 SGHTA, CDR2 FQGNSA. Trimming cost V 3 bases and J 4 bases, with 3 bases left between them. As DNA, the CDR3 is TGTGCCAGCAGCTTCGGCACTGAAGCTTTCTTT. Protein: CASSFGTEAFF.

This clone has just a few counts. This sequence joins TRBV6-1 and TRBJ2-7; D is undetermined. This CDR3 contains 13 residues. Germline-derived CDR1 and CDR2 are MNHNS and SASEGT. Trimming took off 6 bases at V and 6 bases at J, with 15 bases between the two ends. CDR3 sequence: CASSGVRLSEQYF. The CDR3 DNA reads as TGTGCCAGCAGCGGCGTCAGGCTCTCCGAGCAGTACTTC.

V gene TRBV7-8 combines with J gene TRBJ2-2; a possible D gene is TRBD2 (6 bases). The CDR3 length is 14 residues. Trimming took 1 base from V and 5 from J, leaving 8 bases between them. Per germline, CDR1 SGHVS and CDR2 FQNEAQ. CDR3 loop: CASSLGRGTGELFF. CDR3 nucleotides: TGTGCCAGCAGCTTAGGGCGGGGAACCGGGGAGCTGTTTTTT.

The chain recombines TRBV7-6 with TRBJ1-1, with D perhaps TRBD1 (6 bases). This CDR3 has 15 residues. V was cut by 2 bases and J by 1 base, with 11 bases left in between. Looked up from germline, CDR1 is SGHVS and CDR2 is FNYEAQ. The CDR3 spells CASSLSVGANTEAFF. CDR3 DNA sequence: TGTGCCAGCAGCTTAAGCGTGGGGGCGAACACTGAAGCTTTCTTT.

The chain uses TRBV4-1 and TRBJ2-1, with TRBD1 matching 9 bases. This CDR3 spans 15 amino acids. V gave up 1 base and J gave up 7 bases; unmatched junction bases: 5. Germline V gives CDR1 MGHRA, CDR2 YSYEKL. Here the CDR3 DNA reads TGCGCCAGCAGCCAAGGACAGGGGGTTGGAAATGAGCAGTTCTTC. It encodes CASSQGQGVGNEQFF.

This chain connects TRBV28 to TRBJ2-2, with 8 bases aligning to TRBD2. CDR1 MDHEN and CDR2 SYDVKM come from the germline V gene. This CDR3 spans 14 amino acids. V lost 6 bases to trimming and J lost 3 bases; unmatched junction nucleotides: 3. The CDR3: CASRTSGDTGELFF. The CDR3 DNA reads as TGTGCCAGCAGAACTAGCGGAGACACCGGGGAGCTGTTTTTT.